This T cell receptor (beta chain) came from a study of blood T cell repertoires in COVID-19. Across the study: PBMCs, B-cell-depleted T cells, or T cells provided the cDNA or gDNA that made up the material.

V shed 8 bases and J 2 bases; nucleotides not matched to a gene: 4. This CDR3 has 13 amino acids. Looked up from germline, CDR1 is LNHDA and CDR2 is SQIVND (reference sequence). This clone has only one observation. In the original processing: For nucleated cells, counts were estimated from reference gene primer amplification. Assay used: immunoSEQ multiplex PCR; TCRdb lists only in-frame clones, some missing. Clonal size and the V and J genes are those of that table, whereas D and trimming came from the DNA. Of 77,000 or so clones listed, around 83% are singletons. Sequenced material: peripheral blood. This sequence was found in an older woman with acute or convalescent COVID-19. The chain is built from TRBV19 and TRBJ2-3; 7 bases are shared with TRBD1. CDR3 nucleotide sequence: TGTGCCAGTTCCCAGGGGGACACAGATACGCAGTATTTT. Translating gives CASSQGDTDTQYF.